The sequence of this TCR beta chain was determined in a study of CD8 T cells in Susac syndrome. Study context: Patients with Susac syndrome had blood drawn and were at that point therapy-naive, on corticosteroids, or on intravenous immunoglobulin alone. Study-wide points: Repertoires of Susac syndrome CD4+ T cells lacked clonal expansion.

TEMRA cells underwent FACS enrichment and CD8+ and CD4+ T cells underwent negative isolation. V lost 0 bases to trimming and J lost 6 bases, with 16 bases between them. This CDR3 contains 15 residues. CDR1 GTSNPN and CDR2 SVGIG come from the germline V gene (reference sequence). RNA in amounts of roughly 0.5 to 1 ug was reverse transcribed with random hexamers. By means of immunoSEQ multiplex PCR, TCR beta CDR3 spanning 54 Vbeta and 13 Jbeta underwent amplification. MiXCR, run by TCRdb on the immunoSEQ multiplex PCR reads, gives a single entry per CDR3 protein. The sample holds more than 150,000 distinct CDR3 sequences, about 94% seen once. Note on this clonotype: Its antigen is as yet unknown.

The receptor was derived from a human donor with Susac syndrome. Sequenced material: CD4+ T cells from PBMCs. The chain carries TRBV30 and TRBJ2-3, with D possibly TRBD2 on 7 matching bases. In DNA form, the CDR3 reads TGTGCCTGGAGTGTACACCGAGGGGGGGCTGATACGCAGTATTTT. Encoded protein: CAWSVHRGGADTQYF.